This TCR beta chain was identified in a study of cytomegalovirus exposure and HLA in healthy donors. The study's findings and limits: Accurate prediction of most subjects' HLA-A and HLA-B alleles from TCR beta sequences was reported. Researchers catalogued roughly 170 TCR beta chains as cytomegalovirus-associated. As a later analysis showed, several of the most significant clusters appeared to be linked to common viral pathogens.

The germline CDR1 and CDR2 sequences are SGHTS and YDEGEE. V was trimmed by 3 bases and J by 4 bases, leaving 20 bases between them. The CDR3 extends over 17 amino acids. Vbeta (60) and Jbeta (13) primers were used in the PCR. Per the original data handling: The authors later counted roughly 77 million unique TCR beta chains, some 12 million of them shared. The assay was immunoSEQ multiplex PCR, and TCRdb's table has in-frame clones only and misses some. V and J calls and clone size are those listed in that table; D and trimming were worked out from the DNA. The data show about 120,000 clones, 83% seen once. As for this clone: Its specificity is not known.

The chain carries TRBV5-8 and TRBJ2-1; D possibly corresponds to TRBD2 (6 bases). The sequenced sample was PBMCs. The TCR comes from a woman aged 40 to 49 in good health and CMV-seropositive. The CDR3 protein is CASSSPAGGELYNEQFF. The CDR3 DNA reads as TGTGCCAGCAGCTCCCCCGCTGGAGGGGAACTGTACAATGAGCAGTTCTTC. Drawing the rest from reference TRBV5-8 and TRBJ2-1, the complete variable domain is EAGVTQSPTHLIKTRGQQATLRCSPISGHTSVYWYQQALGLGLQFLLWYDEGEERNRGNFPPRFSGRQFPNYSSELNVNALELEDSALYLCASSSPAGGELYNEQFFGPGTRLTVL.